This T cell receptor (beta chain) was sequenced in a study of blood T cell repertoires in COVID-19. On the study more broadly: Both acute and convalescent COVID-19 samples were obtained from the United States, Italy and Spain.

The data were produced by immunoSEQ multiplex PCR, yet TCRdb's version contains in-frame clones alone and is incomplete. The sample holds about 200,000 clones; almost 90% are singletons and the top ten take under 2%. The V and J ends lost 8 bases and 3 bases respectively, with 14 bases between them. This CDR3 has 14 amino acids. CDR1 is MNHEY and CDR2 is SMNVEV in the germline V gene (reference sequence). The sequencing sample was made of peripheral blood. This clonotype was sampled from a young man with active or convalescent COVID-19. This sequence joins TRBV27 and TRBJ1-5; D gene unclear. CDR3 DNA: TGTGCCAGCTCGCAGAGGCCCACCAATCAGCCCCAGCATTTT. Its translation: CASSQRPTNQPQHF.